This T cell receptor (beta chain) was recorded in a study of T cells in tuberculosis. Study results and caveats: Active tuberculosis TCR-alpha repertoires lay closer to GMM-specific TCRs than IGRA-negative controls, suggesting clonal expansion.

Comment on this clone: Its antigen remains unknown.

Time point indicated: new active TB diagnosis, blood taken before or within 7 days of starting treatment. Germline CDR1 SGHVS, CDR2 FQNEAQ. Trimming removed 1 base from V and 3 bases from J, with 9 bases in between. The CDR3 is 15 residues long. This table comes from immunoSEQ multiplex PCR, and its TCRdb copy is limited to in-frame clones, with some not included. The sample lists tens of thousands of clones; approximately 85% were seen once. This chain joins TRBV7-8 and TRBJ2-2; D might be TRBD1 (6 bases). The sample here was PBMCs, taken at tuberculosis diagnosis. The source of this sequence is an adult with tuberculosis. The CDR3 coding sequence is TGTGCCAGCAGCTTAGGGGACACATACACCGGGGAGCTGTTTTTT. Amino acid sequence: CASSLGDTYTGELFF.